Each of the 27 T cell receptor beta chains below was sequenced from the same sample in a study of OX40 agonist ivuxolimab in advanced cancers. Using immunoSEQ multiplex PCR, the repertoire was profiled, and TCRdb retains in-frame clones only, with some absent. Of about 41,000 clones listed, 84% are singletons. Here the sequenced sample was CD4+ or CD8+ T cells sorted from blood, taken in a trial of the OX40 agonist ivuxolimab. The origin of the receptors is an adult with an advanced solid tumor such as melanoma, head and neck, liver or kidney cancer.

The gene calls are TRBV5-6 and TRBJ1-1; D gene uncertain. In germline, CDR1 is SGHDT, CDR2 YYEEEE. This CDR3 spans 14 amino acids. V lost 0 bases to trimming and J lost 4 bases, with 10 bases between them. CDR3 sequence (DNA): TGTGCCAGCAGCTTGGTGGGGAGAGGCACTGAAGCTTTCTTT. Its protein product is CASSLVGRGTEAFF.

V gene TRBV9 combines with J gene TRBJ2-3; D not certain. V was clipped by 6 bases and J by 0 bases, with 11 bases between them. The CDR3 contains 14 residues. Germline lookup yields CDR1 SGDLS and CDR2 YYNGEE. CDR3 region: CASTSRPSTDTQYF. As DNA, the CDR3 is TGTGCCAGCACCTCTAGGCCTAGCACAGATACGCAGTATTTT.

This sequence joins TRBV7-9 and TRBJ2-2; perhaps TRBD2 as D (6 bases). The V end lost 3 bases, the J end lost 1 base, and 9 bases lay between the germline ends. Germline CDR1 SEHNR, CDR2 FQNEAQ (reference sequence). This CDR3 region has 15 residues. The CDR3 reads CASSFPGLNTGELFF. The CDR3 region has the DNA TGTGCCAGCAGCTTCCCGGGACTGAACACCGGGGAGCTGTTTTTT.

V usage is TRBV10-1 and J usage is TRBJ2-5, with a tentative D call TRBD1 (6 bases). The assigned J gene may be wrong: the sequence end matches TRBJ2-7 better. This CDR3 contains 13 residues. Germline CDR1 reads WNHNN; CDR2 reads SYGVQD (reference sequence). The CDR3 protein is CATLCGPGAEQYF. The CDR3, as DNA: TGCGCCACTCTCTGTGGGCCAGGGGCCGAGCAGTACTTC.

This chain connects TRBV7-6 to TRBJ2-7; weak D call: TRBD2 (6 bases). V shed 4 bases and J shed 0 bases, with 13 bases lying between them. CDR3 length: 15 amino acids. Germline V gene data show CDR1 as SGHVS and CDR2 as FNYEAQ. The CDR3 bases are TGTGCCAGCAGCTGGGGCGGGGAAAGCTCCTACGAGCAGTACTTC. This encodes CASSWGGESSYEQYF.

The V and J genes are TRBV6-1 and TRBJ1-2; 7 bases line up with TRBD1. After removal of 4 bases from V and 3 bases from J, the junction contained 8 bases not matched to a gene. The CDR3 is 15 residues long. CDR1 is MNHNS, CDR2 SASEGT, per germline. This chain's CDR3 is CASSVTRTGYYGYTF. Written as DNA, the CDR3 is TGTGCCAGCAGTGTAACCCGGACAGGTTACTATGGCTACACCTTC.

CDR3 nucleotide sequence: TGCGCCAGCAGCTCGGACATGTTTAATTCACCCCTCCACTTT. Amino acid sequence: CASSSDMFNSPLHF. This chain connects TRBV5-1 to TRBJ1-6, with TRBD1 as a possible D gene (5 bases). V dropped 3 bases and J dropped 6 bases, with 10 bases sitting between them. Germline V gives CDR1 SGHRS, CDR2 YFSETQ. CDR3 length equals 14 residues.

The V gene is TRBV6-6, the J gene TRBJ2-3; no reliable D call. The CDR3 spans 15 residues. Germline V gene sequence: CDR1 MNHNY, CDR2 SVGAGI (reference sequence). Trimming stripped 6 bases from V and 2 bases from J, with 15 bases between. The CDR3 protein is CASRLADGFTDTQYF. DNA of the CDR3: TGTGCCAGCAGGCTGGCGGACGGGTTCACAGATACGCAGTATTTT.

The V gene is TRBV7-9, the J gene TRBJ1-1; a possible D gene is TRBD1 (6 bases). V lost 2 bases, J lost 1 base, and 11 bases lay in between. The V gene's germline CDR1 is SEHNR and CDR2 FQNEAQ (reference sequence). The CDR3 runs 15 residues. The CDR3 sequence is CASSLTGAGNTEAFF. The CDR3 DNA sequence: TGTGCCAGCAGCTTAACGGGGGCGGGGAACACTGAAGCTTTCTTT.

This clone was seen a few times. The genes are TRBV12-5 and TRBJ2-2, with 14 bases lining up with TRBD2. CDR1 and CDR2 (germline): LGHNT, FRNRAP. With V trimmed by 9 bases and J by 9 bases, 3 bases remained unmatched. The CDR3 extends over 13 amino acids. CDR3: CASGTSGSRELFF. CDR3 DNA: TGTGCTAGCGGGACTAGCGGGAGCAGGGAGCTGTTTTTT.

This chain joins TRBV18 and TRBJ2-7; 8 bases fit TRBD2. Germline values: CDR1 KGHSH, CDR2 LQKENI. J lost 4 bases, V lost 2 bases, and 10 bases had no gene match. The CDR3 has 16 amino acids. The CDR3 sequence: CASSPGKIAGRYEQYF. The CDR3 nucleotides are TGTGCCAGCTCACCAGGGAAGATAGCGGGACGGTACGAGCAGTACTTC. Drawing the rest from reference TRBV18 and TRBJ2-7, the complete variable domain is NAGVMQNPRHLVRRRGQEARLRCSPMKGHSHVYWYRQLPEEGLKFMVYLQKENIIDESGMPKERFSAEFPKEGPSILRIQQVVRGDSAAYFCASSPGKIAGRYEQYFGPGTRLTVT.

V gene TRBV10-3 combines with J gene TRBJ1-5; TRBD1 is a possible D gene (6 bases). Trimming cost V 2 bases and J 5 bases, with 10 bases left between them. CDR1 and CDR2 (germline): ENHRY, SYGVKD. The CDR3 has 14 amino acids. CDR3 bases: TGTGCCATCAGTGAGACAGGGCGAGATCAGCCCCAGCATTTT. Encoded protein: CAISETGRDQPQHF.

This chain links TRBV27 with TRBJ1-1; the match to TRBD1 covers 8 bases. Per the germline V gene, CDR1 is MNHEY and CDR2 is SMNVEV (reference sequence). The junction had 4 bases not matched to a gene; V was cut back by 6 bases and J by 1 base. This CDR3 has 14 residues. CDR3 amino acids: CASRGTGGNTEAFF. In nucleotides, the CDR3 is TGTGCCAGCAGGGGGACAGGCGGGAACACTGAAGCTTTCTTT.

The genes are TRBV4-1 and TRBJ1-1; tentative D call: TRBD1 (5 bases). Trimming pared 3 bases from V and 1 base from J, leaving 12 bases between. Germline lookup yields CDR1 MGHRA and CDR2 YSYEKL. This CDR3 has 15 amino acids. CDR3 amino acids: CASSHADSQNTEAFF. The CDR3 bases are TGCGCCAGCAGCCACGCCGACAGCCAGAACACTGAAGCTTTCTTT.

V and J are TRBV30 and TRBJ2-3, with 12 bases lining up with TRBD1. V lost 0 bases to trimming and J lost 0 bases; unmatched junction nucleotides: 19. The CDR3 length is 22 residues. The germline gives CDR1 GTSNPN, CDR2 SVGIG (reference sequence). CDR3 in amino acids: CAWSVPLGGTGGLLGSTDTQYF. CDR3 bases: TGTGCCTGGAGTGTACCTTTGGGCGGGACAGGGGGCCTCCTTGGAAGCACAGATACGCAGTATTTT.

The chain combines TRBV5-8 with TRBJ1-4, with D perhaps matching TRBD1 (5 bases). CDR3 length equals 16 residues. CDR1 SGHTS and CDR2 YDEGEE come from the germline V gene. V dropped 0 bases and J dropped 1 base, with 10 bases sitting between them. Here the CDR3 reads CASSLARGGTNEKLFF. CDR3 coding DNA: TGTGCCAGCAGCTTGGCAAGGGGAGGAACTAATGAAAAACTGTTTTTT.

The chain links TRBV7-2 to TRBJ2-1; a weak D match, TRBD1 (5 bases). The CDR3 runs 12 residues. Looked up from germline, CDR1 is SGHTA and CDR2 is FQGNSA. V lost 1 base and J 7 bases, leaving 5 bases between the germline ends. The CDR3 nucleotides are TGTGCCAGCAGCTTAGACAGGAATGAGCAGTTCTTC. It is translated as CASSLDRNEQFF.

CDR3 loop: CASSQDIGLAGPYNEQFF. The CDR3 DNA follows: TGTGCCAGCAGCCAAGATATAGGACTAGCGGGTCCCTACAATGAGCAGTTCTTC. The V and J genes are TRBV14 and TRBJ2-1; 11 bases are a match to TRBD2. After removal of 0 bases from V and 2 bases from J, the junction contained 6 bases not matched to a gene. Germline loops: CDR1 SGHDN, CDR2 FVKESK. This CDR3 comprises 18 residues.

The rearrangement joins TRBV4-1 to TRBJ1-2; 7 bases are shared with TRBD1. The length of the CDR3 is 14 residues. Trimming cost V 0 bases and J 8 bases; bases outside gene matches: 6. Germline loops: CDR1 MGHRA, CDR2 YSYEKL. This CDR3 is CASSQDITGEGYTF. CDR3 nucleotides: TGCGCCAGCAGCCAAGATATCACAGGGGAAGGCTACACCTTC.

J is TRBJ1-3 and V is TRBV2; tentatively, D is TRBD1 (5 bases). The germline CDR1 and CDR2 sequences are SNHLY and FYNNEI. The CDR3 runs 13 residues. Trimming removed 9 bases from V and 5 bases from J, with 14 bases in between. Here the CDR3 DNA reads TGTGCCAGAGAACAGGAGGCAAGAAACACCATATATTTT. Encoded protein: CAREQEARNTIYF.

The chain joins TRBV7-2 to TRBJ1-5; D remains unclear. The CDR3 is 13 residues long. Germline V lookup: CDR1 SGHTA, CDR2 FQGNSA. V lost 3 bases, J lost 6 bases, and 9 bases lay in between. The CDR3 sequence: CASSFIPGQPQHF. The CDR3 nucleotides are TGTGCCAGCAGCTTCATCCCTGGTCAGCCCCAGCATTTT.

V and J are TRBV11-3 and TRBJ2-7; 7 nucleotides agree with TRBD2. The germline gives CDR1 SGHNT, CDR2 YENEEA. CDR3 length: 15 amino acids. The V gene end was trimmed by 6 bases and the J gene end by 2 bases; junction bases not matched to a gene: 10. The CDR3 sequence: CASSPSRLAAYEQYF. The CDR3 bases are TGTGCCAGCAGTCCTTCACGGCTAGCGGCCTACGAGCAGTACTTC.

This chain links TRBV7-3 with TRBJ1-1; a possible D gene is TRBD1 (5 bases). V lost 4 bases and J lost 1, with 7 bases in between. Germline assignment: CDR1 SGHTA and CDR2 FQGTGA. The CDR3 covers 13 residues. CDR3 loop: CASSSGGNTEAFF. The CDR3 nucleotides read TGTGCCAGCAGCTCGGGGGGGAACACTGAAGCTTTCTTT.

The chain uses TRBV7-9 and TRBJ1-5; a possible D gene is TRBD1 (5 bases). Trimming pared 1 base from V and 4 bases from J, leaving 11 bases between. CDR1 SEHNR and CDR2 FQNEAQ come from the germline V gene (reference sequence). This CDR3 is 15 amino acids long. CDR3 in DNA: TGTGCCAGCAGCTTAGTCGGGGGAGGGAATCAGCCCCAGCATTTT. Translating gives CASSLVGGGNQPQHF. Full variable domain (missing parts from reference TRBV7-9 and TRBJ1-5): DTGVSQNPRHKITKRGQNVTFRCDPISEHNRLYWYRQTLGQGPEFLTYFQNEAQLEKSRLLSDRFSAERPKGSFSTLEIQRTEQGDSAMYLCASSLVGGGNQPQHFGDGTRLSIL.

The rearrangement joins TRBV27 to TRBJ1-1; D possibly corresponds to TRBD1 (5 bases). This CDR3 has 13 amino acids. The germline gives CDR1 MNHEY, CDR2 SMNVEV (reference sequence). V was cut by 4 bases and J by 3 bases, with 9 bases left in between. This CDR3 is CASSYSGYTEAFF. CDR3 in DNA: TGTGCCAGCAGTTATTCAGGGTACACTGAAGCTTTCTTT.

The sample holds one count of this clone. Other DNA sequences of this sample code for an identical CDR3. V and J are TRBV19 and TRBJ1-1; 7 nucleotides match TRBD1. Unmatched junction bases numbered 4, after V lost 5 bases and J lost 1 base. This CDR3 has 14 residues. Germline V gene lookup returns CDR1 LNHDA and CDR2 SQIVND (reference sequence). The CDR3: CASSSDRENTEAFF. CDR3 DNA sequence: TGTGCCAGTAGTTCTGACAGGGAGAACACTGAAGCTTTCTTT. Drawing the rest from reference TRBV19 and TRBJ1-1, the complete variable domain is DGGITQSPKYLFRKEGQNVTLSCEQNLNHDAMYWYRQDPGQGLRLIYYSQIVNDFQKGDIAEGYSVSREKKESFPLTVTSAQKNPTAFYLCASSSDRENTEAFFGQGTRLTVV.

This clone has only a few counts. The DNA of the CDR3 is TGTGCCACCAGTACCTTAGCGGGTATAAACACCGGGGAGCTGTTTTTT. It yields the protein CATSTLAGINTGELFF. V gene TRBV15 combines with J gene TRBJ2-2; TRBD2 aligns across 7 bases. CDR3 length: 16 amino acids. V dropped 6 bases and J dropped 2; count of bases not matched to a gene: 9. Germline loops: CDR1 LNHNV, CDR2 YYDKDF (reference sequence).